This is a list of T cell receptor beta chains from one sample in a study of cytomegalovirus exposure and HLA in healthy donors. Profiled with immunoSEQ multiplex PCR; TCRdb holds only in-frame clones, not every one. Counted here are fewer than 120,000 clones, 79% occurring once; the ten biggest clones make up about 6.8%. The sample taken for sequencing was PBMCs. The origin of the receptors is a young man in good health and CMV-seropositive. Each CDR3 is given with its conserved first and last residue. Each record gives: CDR3 DNA, CDR3 protein, V gene, CDR3 length, clone size, J gene, D gene. D genes are given only for firm matches. The size of a clone is reported for some rows only, either as once, few or many, or as a class for expanded clones.

CDR3nt: TGTGCCAGCAGCTTGACAGGGAAGGCGAGCAATCAGCCCCAGCATTTT
CDR3aa: CASSLTGKASNQPQHF
v_gene: TRBV7-9
len: 16
abundance: few
j_gene: TRBJ1-5
d_gene: TRBD1

CDR3nt: TGTGCCAGCAGCCGCGTTTGGACTAGCGGTTCGAACACCGGGGAGCTGTTTTTT
CDR3aa: CASSRVWTSGSNTGELFF
v_gene: TRBV11-2
len: 18
abundance: -
j_gene: TRBJ2-2
d_gene: TRBD2

CDR3nt: TGCGCCAGCAGCCAATTCGGGACAGGGGAGACCGGGGAGCTGTTTTTT
CDR3aa: CASSQFGTGETGELFF
v_gene: TRBV4-3
len: 16
abundance: -
j_gene: TRBJ2-2
d_gene: TRBD1

CDR3nt: TGTGCCAGCAGCCAATGGGGGGGCCCCGAAGCTTTCTTT
CDR3aa: CASSQWGGPEAFF
v_gene: TRBV11-2
len: 13
abundance: -
j_gene: TRBJ1-1
d_gene: -

CDR3nt: TGTGCCAGCAGTTTCCACCCGGGAGTCGATACGCAGTATTTT
CDR3aa: CASSFHPGVDTQYF
v_gene: TRBV6-5
len: 14
abundance: -
j_gene: TRBJ2-3
d_gene: -

CDR3nt: TGCGCCAGCAGTGTCCAGCCTAGAGGCGAGCAGTACTTC
CDR3aa: CASSVQPRGEQYF
v_gene: TRBV10-1
len: 13
abundance: -
j_gene: TRBJ2-7
d_gene: -

CDR3nt: TGTGCCAGCTCACCACCCGGAATACTAGGGCGCGAGCAGTACTTC
CDR3aa: CASSPPGILGREQYF
v_gene: TRBV18
len: 15
abundance: few
j_gene: TRBJ2-7
d_gene: -

CDR3nt: TGTGCCAGCAGCATCGGACAGGGCACTGAAGCTTTCTTT
CDR3aa: CASSIGQGTEAFF
v_gene: TRBV6-5
len: 13
abundance: -
j_gene: TRBJ1-1
d_gene: TRBD1

CDR3nt: TGTGCCACATGCAGCGGGGCATCGAACACTGAAGCTTTCTTT
CDR3aa: CATCSGASNTEAFF
v_gene: TRBV19
len: 14
abundance: -
j_gene: TRBJ1-1
d_gene: -

CDR3nt: TGTGCCAGCAGTTTATCGCCCTTATCCCCCCGGACAGGGAGGGCGAACACCGGGGAGCTGTTTTTT
CDR3aa: CASSLSPLSPRTGRANTGELFF
v_gene: TRBV27
len: 22
abundance: -
j_gene: TRBJ2-2
d_gene: -

CDR3nt: TGCAGCGTTGACTTCACCGGGGAGCTGTTTTTT
CDR3aa: CSVDFTGELFF
v_gene: TRBV29-1
len: 11
abundance: -
j_gene: TRBJ2-2
d_gene: -

CDR3nt: TGTGCCAGCGTCGGACAGGGCTTCGCAGATACGCAGTATTTT
CDR3aa: CASVGQGFADTQYF
v_gene: TRBV25-1
len: 14
abundance: once
j_gene: TRBJ2-3
d_gene: TRBD1

CDR3nt: TGTTCCGGCGCACAGGAGGGCTACGAGCAGTACTTC
CDR3aa: CSGAQEGYEQYF
v_gene: TRBV7-9
len: 12
abundance: -
j_gene: TRBJ2-7
d_gene: -

CDR3nt: TGTGCCAGCAGCCCAACAGGTCTCAAGGAAAAACTGTTTTTT
CDR3aa: CASSPTGLKEKLFF
v_gene: TRBV5-4
len: 14
abundance: -
j_gene: TRBJ1-4
d_gene: -

CDR3nt: TGTGCCAGCAGCTCGGGACTAGCGGGGAAAGAGACCCAGTACTTC
CDR3aa: CASSSGLAGKETQYF
v_gene: TRBV5-4
len: 15
abundance: -
j_gene: TRBJ2-5
d_gene: TRBD2

CDR3nt: TGTGCCAGCAGCCCTGGAGCCAGAGGGCTAAATTCACCCCTCCACTTT
CDR3aa: CASSPGARGLNSPLHF
v_gene: TRBV7-8
len: 16
abundance: -
j_gene: TRBJ1-6
d_gene: -

CDR3nt: TGTGCCAGCCTTGGACTAGCTGGAGGGTACAATGAGCAGTTCTTC
CDR3aa: CASLGLAGGYNEQFF
v_gene: TRBV2
len: 15
abundance: once
j_gene: TRBJ2-1
d_gene: TRBD2

CDR3nt: TGTGCCAGTAGTAAGGGGGAAGCTTTCTTT
CDR3aa: CASSKGEAFF
v_gene: TRBV19
len: 10
abundance: -
j_gene: TRBJ1-1
d_gene: -

CDR3nt: TGTGCCAGCAGCGACGACAGGATGAGCTCCTATAATTCACCCCTCCACTTT
CDR3aa: CASSDDRMSSYNSPLHF
v_gene: TRBV9
len: 17
abundance: -
j_gene: TRBJ1-6
d_gene: -

CDR3nt: TGTGCCAGCAGTGTCCCCCTGTTAGAAGGCTACACCTTC
CDR3aa: CASSVPLLEGYTF
v_gene: TRBV6-1
len: 13
abundance: -
j_gene: TRBJ1-2
d_gene: -

CDR3nt: TGTGCCAGCAGTTCCGACAGGGGGCACTACGAGCAGTACTTC
CDR3aa: CASSSDRGHYEQYF
v_gene: TRBV6-5
len: 14
abundance: -
j_gene: TRBJ2-7
d_gene: TRBD1

CDR3nt: TGTGCCAGCAGGCGAACAGGGCCCGATGCAGATACGCAGTATTTT
CDR3aa: CASRRTGPDADTQYF
v_gene: TRBV6-6
len: 15
abundance: -
j_gene: TRBJ2-3
d_gene: -

CDR3nt: TGCGCCAGCAGCTTGGACCCGACAGGGGTAGGCGATTGGGACTACGAGCAGTACTTC
CDR3aa: CASSLDPTGVGDWDYEQYF
v_gene: TRBV5-1
len: 19
abundance: -
j_gene: TRBJ2-7
d_gene: TRBD1